This T cell receptor beta chain was sequenced for a study of technical replicates of blood from a handful of donors. Clones were read by immunoSEQ multiplex PCR, and TCRdb kept only the in-frame ones, dropping some. The repertoire holds tens of thousands of clones, roughly 93% seen once, with 0.25% in the top ten. The germline V and J ends were trimmed by 6 bases and 2 bases, with 14 bases remaining between them. The CDR3 is 14 amino acids. Per the germline V gene, CDR1 is SGHTA and CDR2 is FQGNSA. The receptor was isolated from a human donor in good health. Sequencing was performed on T cells isolated from PBMCs. V gene TRBV7-2 combines with J gene TRBJ2-7, with a tentative D call TRBD1 (5 bases). The CDR3 nucleotides are TGTGCCAGCAGTTTGGGGCCCGCGGCCTACGAGCAGTACTTC. Amino acids: CASSLGPAAYEQYF.